This TCR beta chain is drawn from a study of T cells in AML relapse after transplant (dated by TCRdb to the late 2010s). Broadly, across the study: The remission controls were clinically matched patients who stayed in long-term complete remission and had follow-up of more than 3 years. Remission samples were bone marrow collected about 1 year after HSCT from patients who maintained complete remission. This retrospective study examined inhibitory receptor expression and TCR repertoires of bone marrow T cells in patients who received allogeneic HSCT for myeloid malignancy.

Libraries were constructed by PCR. A modified RACE PCR protocol, not multiplex PCR, was used to amplify TCR alpha and beta chains from RNA. The libraries were sequenced on an Illumina MiSeq, and sample-specific barcode combinations were used to demultiplex the raw reads. In the source study's methods: TCR clonotypes were identified from the sequencing reads using MiXCR software. TCRdb cleaned the public reads at Q25 with fastp, built clones with MiXCR and kept in-frame beta chains. Every entry covers one CDR3 protein and lists the most common genes and DNA from its rows. It is TCRdb's table, rather than the study itself, that gives the V and J calls and clone size. This sample lists 3,000 to 4,500 distinct CDR3 sequences; over 8.5% were detected once. The ten largest clones capture approximately 30% of the sample. This clonotype is medium-sized (0.01 to 0.1%) in terms of sample share. The target of this receptor is not known. No qualities accompany the bases; no much larger clone lies one base away.

Counted from cysteine to phenylalanine, this CDR3 has 13 amino acids. Left in the record is the CDR3 DNA by itself, 39 bases read in frame from the first base. Cut back by 5 bases and 1 base, the V and J ends lie 6 bases apart. CDR1 and CDR2 (MRHNA, SNTAGT) derive from the germline V gene. General conclusions and limits of the study: The TCR repertoire comparisons were based on very few samples, with only a few individuals in each group for unsorted bone marrow.

The TCR comes from a human donor who had a stem cell transplant for acute myeloid leukemia. Some T cells may originate with the graft donor following a transplant. The sequenced sample was bone marrow, either the whole sample or a sorted T cell fraction (not recorded which), obtained in complete remission. The chain was built from TRBV6-4 and TRBJ1-5; the D gene cannot be resolved reliably. In nucleotide form, the sequence is TGTGCCAGCAGTCCGGAGAGCAATCAGCCCCAGCATTTT. Its protein reads: CASSPESNQPQHF.